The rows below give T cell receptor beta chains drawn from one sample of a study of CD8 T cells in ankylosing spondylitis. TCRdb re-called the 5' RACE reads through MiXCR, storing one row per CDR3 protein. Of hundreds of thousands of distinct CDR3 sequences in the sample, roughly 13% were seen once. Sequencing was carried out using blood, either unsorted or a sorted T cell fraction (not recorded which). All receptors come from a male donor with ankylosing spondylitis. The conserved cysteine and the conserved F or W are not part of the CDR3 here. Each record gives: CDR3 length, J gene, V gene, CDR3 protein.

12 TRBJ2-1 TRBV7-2 ASSSPLVVNEQF
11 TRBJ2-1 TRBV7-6 ASTPALDNEQF
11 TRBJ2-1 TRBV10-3 AINAGGANEQF
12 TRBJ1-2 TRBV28 ASSSSGEVNGYT
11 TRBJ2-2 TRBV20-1 SASPLNTGELF
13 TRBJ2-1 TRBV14 ASSQGRGVRSEQF
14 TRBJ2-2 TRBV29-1 SVGTSGSGRTGELF
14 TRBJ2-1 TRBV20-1 SARRSGRVQYNEQF
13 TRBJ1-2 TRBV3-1 ASSPGTGRRGGYT
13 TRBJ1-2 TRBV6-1 ASSGVWTGASGYT
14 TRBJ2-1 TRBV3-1 ASSPGTDLRRHEQF
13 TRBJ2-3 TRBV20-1 SANWKQGNTDTQY
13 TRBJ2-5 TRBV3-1 ASSQFVGPGETQY
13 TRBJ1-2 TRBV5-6 ASINGPVSGDGYT
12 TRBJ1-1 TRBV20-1 SAIIGAWNTEAF